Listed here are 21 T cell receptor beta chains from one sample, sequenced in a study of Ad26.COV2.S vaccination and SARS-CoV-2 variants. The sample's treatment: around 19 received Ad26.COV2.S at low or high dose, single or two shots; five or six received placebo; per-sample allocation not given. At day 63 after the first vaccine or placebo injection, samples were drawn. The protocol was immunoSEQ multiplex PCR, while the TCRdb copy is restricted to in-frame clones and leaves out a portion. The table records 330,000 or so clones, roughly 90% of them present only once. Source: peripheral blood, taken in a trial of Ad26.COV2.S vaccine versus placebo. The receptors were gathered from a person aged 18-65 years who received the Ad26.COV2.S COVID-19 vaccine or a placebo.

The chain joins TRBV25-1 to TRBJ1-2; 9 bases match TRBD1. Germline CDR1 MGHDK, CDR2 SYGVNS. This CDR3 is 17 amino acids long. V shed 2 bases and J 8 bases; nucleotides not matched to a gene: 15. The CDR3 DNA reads TGTGCCAGCAGTGAAGGGACAGGGATTCTGATTCCCCAAGGCTACACCTTC. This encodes CASSEGTGILIPQGYTF.

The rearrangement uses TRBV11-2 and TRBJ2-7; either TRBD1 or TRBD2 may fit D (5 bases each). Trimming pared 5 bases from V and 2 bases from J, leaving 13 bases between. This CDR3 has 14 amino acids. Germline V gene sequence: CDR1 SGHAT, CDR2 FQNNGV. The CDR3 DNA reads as TGTGCCAGCAGCCTGGGGGTCGGGGCCTACGAGCAGTACGTC. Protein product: CASSLGVGAYEQYV.

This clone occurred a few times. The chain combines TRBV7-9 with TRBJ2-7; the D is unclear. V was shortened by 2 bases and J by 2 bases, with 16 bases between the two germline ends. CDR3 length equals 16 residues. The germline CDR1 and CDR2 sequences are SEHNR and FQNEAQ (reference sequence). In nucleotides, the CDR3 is TGTGCCAGCAGCTTATCAAGTACACTTACCCCCTACGAGCAGTACTTC. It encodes CASSLSSTLTPYEQYF.

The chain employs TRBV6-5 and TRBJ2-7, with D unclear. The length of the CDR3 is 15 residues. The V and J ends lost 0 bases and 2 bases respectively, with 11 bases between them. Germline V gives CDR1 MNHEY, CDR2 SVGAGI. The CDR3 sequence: CASSYSSVGPYEQYF. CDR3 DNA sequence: TGTGCCAGCAGTTACTCGAGTGTAGGCCCCTACGAGCAGTACTTC.

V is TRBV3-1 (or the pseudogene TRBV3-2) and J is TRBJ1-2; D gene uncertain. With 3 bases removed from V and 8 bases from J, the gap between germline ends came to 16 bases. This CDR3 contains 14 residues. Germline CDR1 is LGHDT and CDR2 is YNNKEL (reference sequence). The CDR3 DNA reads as TGTGCCAGCAGCCATTCCCGAGGAGGAGTAGGCTACACCTTC. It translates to CASSHSRGGVGYTF.

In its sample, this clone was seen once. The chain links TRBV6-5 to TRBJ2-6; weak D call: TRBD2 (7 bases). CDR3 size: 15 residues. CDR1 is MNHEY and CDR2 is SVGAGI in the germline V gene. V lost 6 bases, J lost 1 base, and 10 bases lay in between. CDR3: CASRQGGSGANVLTF. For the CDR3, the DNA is TGTGCCAGCAGACAGGGAGGGTCTGGGGCCAACGTCCTGACTTTC.

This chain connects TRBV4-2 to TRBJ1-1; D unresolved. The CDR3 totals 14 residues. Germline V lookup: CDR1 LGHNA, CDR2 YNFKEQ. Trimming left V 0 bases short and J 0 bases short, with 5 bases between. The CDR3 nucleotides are TGTGCCAGCAGCCAAGAAATACTGAACACTGAAGCTTTCTTT. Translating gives CASSQEILNTEAFF.

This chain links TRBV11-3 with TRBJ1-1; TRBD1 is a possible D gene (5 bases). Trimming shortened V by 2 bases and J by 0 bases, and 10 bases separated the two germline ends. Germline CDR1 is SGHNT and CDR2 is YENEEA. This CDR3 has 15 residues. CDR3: CASSLTQGLNTEAFF. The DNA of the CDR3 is TGTGCCAGCAGCTTAACCCAGGGTCTGAACACTGAAGCTTTCTTT.

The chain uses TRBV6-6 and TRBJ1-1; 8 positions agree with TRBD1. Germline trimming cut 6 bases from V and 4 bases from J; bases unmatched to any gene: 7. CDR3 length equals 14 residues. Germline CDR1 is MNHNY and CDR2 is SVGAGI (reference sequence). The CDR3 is CASSPTGAVTEAFF. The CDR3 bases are TGTGCCAGCAGCCCGACAGGGGCGGTCACTGAAGCTTTCTTT.

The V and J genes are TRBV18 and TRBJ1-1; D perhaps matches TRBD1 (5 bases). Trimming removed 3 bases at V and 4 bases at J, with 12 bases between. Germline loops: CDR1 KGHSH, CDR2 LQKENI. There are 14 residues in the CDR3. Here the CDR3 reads CASSPGRASTEAFF. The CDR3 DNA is TGTGCCAGCTCACCGGGCAGGGCGAGCACTGAAGCTTTCTTT. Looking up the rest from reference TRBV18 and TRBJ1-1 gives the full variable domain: NAGVMQNPRHLVRRRGQEARLRCSPMKGHSHVYWYRQLPEEGLKFMVYLQKENIIDESGMPKERFSAEFPKEGPSILRIQQVVRGDSAAYFCASSPGRASTEAFFGQGTRLTVV.

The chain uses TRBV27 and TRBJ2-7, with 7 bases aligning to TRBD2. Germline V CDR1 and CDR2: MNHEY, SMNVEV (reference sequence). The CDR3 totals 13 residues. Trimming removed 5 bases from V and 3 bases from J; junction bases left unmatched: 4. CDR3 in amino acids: CASSLAGVYEQYF. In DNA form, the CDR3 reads TGTGCCAGCAGTCTGGCGGGGGTCTACGAGCAGTACTTC.

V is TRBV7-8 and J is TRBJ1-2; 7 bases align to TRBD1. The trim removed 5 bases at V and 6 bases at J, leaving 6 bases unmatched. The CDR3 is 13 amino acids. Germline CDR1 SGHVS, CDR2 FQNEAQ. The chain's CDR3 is CASSEQGRDGYTF. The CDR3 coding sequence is TGTGCCAGCAGCGAACAGGGGCGGGATGGCTACACCTTC.

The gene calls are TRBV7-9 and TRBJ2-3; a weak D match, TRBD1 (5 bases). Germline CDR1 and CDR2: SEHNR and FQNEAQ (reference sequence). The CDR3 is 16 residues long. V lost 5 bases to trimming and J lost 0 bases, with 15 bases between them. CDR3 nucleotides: TGTGCCAGCAGCGGCCGTACAGGCCAAAGCACAGATACGCAGTATTTT. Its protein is CASSGRTGQSTDTQYF.

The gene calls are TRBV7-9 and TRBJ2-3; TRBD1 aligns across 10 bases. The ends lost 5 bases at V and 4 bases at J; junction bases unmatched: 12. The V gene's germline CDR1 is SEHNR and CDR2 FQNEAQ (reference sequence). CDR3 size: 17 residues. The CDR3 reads CASSPPTGGLKADTQYF. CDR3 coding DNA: TGTGCCAGCAGCCCCCCGACAGGGGGCTTAAAGGCAGATACGCAGTATTTT.

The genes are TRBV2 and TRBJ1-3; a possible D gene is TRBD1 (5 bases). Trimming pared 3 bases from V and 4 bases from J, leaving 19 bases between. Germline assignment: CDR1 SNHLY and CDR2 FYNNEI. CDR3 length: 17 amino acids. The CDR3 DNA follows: TGTGCCAGCAGTGAGTCAGGGCTAAGAGTACGAGGAAACACCATATATTTT. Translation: CASSESGLRVRGNTIYF.

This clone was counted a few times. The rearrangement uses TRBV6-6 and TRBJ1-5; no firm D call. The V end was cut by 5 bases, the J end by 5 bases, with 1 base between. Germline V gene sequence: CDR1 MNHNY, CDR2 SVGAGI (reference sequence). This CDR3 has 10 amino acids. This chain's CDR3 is CASSDQPQHF. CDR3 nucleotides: TGTGCCAGCAGTGATCAGCCCCAGCATTTT.

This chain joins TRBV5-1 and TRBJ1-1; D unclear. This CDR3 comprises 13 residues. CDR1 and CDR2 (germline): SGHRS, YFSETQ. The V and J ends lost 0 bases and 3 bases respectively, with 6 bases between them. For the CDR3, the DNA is TGCGCCAGCAGCTTGGGCTCCGACACTGAAGCTTTCTTT. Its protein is CASSLGSDTEAFF.

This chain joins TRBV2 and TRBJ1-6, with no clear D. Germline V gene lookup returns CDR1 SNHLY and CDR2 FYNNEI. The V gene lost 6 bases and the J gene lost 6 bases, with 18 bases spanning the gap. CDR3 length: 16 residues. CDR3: CASSAPRARGNSPLHF. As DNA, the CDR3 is TGTGCCAGCAGCGCCCCTCGGGCTCGAGGTAATTCACCCCTCCACTTT.

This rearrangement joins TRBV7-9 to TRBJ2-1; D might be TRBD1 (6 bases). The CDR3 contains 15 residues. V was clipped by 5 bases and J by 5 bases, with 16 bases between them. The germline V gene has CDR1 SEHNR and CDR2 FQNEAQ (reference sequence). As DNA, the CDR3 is TGTGCCAGCAGCCTGGGTACAGGGTTTGACAATGAGCAGTTCTTC. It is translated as CASSLGTGFDNEQFF.

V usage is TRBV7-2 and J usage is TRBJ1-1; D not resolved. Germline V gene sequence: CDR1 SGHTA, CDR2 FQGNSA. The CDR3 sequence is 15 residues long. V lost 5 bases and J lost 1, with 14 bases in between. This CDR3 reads CASSLDMNPNTEAFF. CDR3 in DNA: TGTGCCAGCAGCCTAGACATGAACCCGAACACTGAAGCTTTCTTT.

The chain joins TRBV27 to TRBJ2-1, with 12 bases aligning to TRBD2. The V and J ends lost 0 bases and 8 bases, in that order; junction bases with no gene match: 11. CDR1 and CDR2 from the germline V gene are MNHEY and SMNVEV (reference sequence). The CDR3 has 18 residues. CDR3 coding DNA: TGTGCCAGCAGTTTATCGGTGCTAGCGGGAGGGCTTGGGGATGAGCAGTTCTTC. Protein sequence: CASSLSVLAGGLGDEQFF.